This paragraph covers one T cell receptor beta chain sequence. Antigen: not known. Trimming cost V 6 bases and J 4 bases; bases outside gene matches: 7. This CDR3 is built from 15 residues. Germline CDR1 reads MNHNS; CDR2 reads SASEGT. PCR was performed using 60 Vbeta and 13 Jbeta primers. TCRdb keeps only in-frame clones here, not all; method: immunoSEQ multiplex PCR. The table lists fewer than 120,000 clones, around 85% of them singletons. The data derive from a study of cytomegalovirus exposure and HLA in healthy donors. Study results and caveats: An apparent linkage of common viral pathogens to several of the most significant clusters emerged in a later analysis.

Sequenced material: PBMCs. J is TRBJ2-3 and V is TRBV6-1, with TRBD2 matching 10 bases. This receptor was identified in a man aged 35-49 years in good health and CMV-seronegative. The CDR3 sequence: CASRLLAGNADTQYF. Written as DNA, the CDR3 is TGTGCCAGCAGACTACTAGCGGGGAACGCAGATACGCAGTATTTT.